The 4 T cell receptor beta chains below were found in one sample sequenced in a study of molecular identifiers for immune sequencing clone quantification. TCRdb called the PCR reads again in MiXCR, with one record for every CDR3 protein. The sample has 88,000 or so distinct CDR3 sequences, 21% seen once. Sequenced sample: naive CD8+ T cells from blood, with Jurkat cell RNA spiked in. Subset reported: FACS-sorted CD8+CD4-CCR7+CD45RA+ naive T cells. The receptors stem from a human donor in good health. Some libraries in this study had Jurkat cell RNA spiked in.

This clonotype was seen repeatedly, ten times or more. CDR3 residues: CASSQTGGRTDTQYF. DNA of the CDR3: TGCGCCAGCAGCCAAACAGGGGGCAGAACAGATACGCAGTATTTT. The chain combines TRBV4-1 with TRBJ2-3, with 9 nucleotides matching TRBD1. The V gene's germline CDR1 is MGHRA and CDR2 YSYEKL. The CDR3 runs to 15 residues. After removal of 2 bases from V and 3 bases from J, the junction contained 3 bases not matched to a gene.

The rearrangement uses TRBV2 and TRBJ2-7; 12 bases map to TRBD2. Trimming took 3 bases from V and 6 from J; bases not matched to a gene: 15. The CDR3 loop spans 18 amino acids. Looked up from germline, CDR1 is SNHLY and CDR2 is FYNNEI. CDR3 region: CASSDQGPLAGGPGEQYF. The CDR3 nucleotides read TGTGCCAGCAGTGACCAAGGCCCTCTAGCGGGGGGGCCTGGCGAGCAGTACTTC.

As regards this clonotype: A junction end diverges from the germline sequence, so it may reflect a read error. The V and J genes are TRBV4-3 and TRBJ2-7; 12 bases agree with TRBD2. The CDR3 sequence is 15 residues long. Germline V gene sequence: CDR1 LGHNA, CDR2 YSLEER. This CDR3 reads CASSQGLAGAYERYF. As DNA, the CDR3 is TGCGCCAGCAGCCAAGGACTAGCGGGGGCCTACGAGCGGTACTTC.

The V and J genes are TRBV4-1 and TRBJ2-7, with D uncertain. Germline CDR1 is MGHRA and CDR2 is YSYEKL. Trimming left V 4 bases short and J 6 bases short, with 10 bases between. This CDR3 has 12 amino acids. The CDR3 nucleotides read TGCGCCAGCAGCCCCGTCGGCGGCGAGCAGTACTTC. Encoded protein: CASSPVGGEQYF.